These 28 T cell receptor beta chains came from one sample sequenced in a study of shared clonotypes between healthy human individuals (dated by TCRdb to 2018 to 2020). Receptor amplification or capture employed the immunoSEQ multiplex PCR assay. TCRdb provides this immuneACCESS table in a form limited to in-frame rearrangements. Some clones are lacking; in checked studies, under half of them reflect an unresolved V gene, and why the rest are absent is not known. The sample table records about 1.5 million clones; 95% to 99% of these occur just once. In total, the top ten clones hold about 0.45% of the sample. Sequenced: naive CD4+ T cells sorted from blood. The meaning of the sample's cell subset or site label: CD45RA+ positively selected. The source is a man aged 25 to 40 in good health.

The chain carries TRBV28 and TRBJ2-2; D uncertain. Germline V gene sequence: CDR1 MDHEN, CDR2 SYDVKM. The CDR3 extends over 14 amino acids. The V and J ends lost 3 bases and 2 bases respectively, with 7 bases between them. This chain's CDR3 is CASSFFRNTGELFF. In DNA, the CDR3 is TGTGCCAGCAGTTTCTTCCGTAACACCGGGGAGCTGTTTTTT.

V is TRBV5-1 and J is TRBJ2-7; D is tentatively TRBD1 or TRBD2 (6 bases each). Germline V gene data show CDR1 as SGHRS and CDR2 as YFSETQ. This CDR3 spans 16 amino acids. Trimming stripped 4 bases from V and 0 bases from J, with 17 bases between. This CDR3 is CASSTDRQEGSYEQYF. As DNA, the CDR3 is TGCGCCAGCAGCACAGACAGACAGGAGGGCTCCTACGAGCAGTACTTC.

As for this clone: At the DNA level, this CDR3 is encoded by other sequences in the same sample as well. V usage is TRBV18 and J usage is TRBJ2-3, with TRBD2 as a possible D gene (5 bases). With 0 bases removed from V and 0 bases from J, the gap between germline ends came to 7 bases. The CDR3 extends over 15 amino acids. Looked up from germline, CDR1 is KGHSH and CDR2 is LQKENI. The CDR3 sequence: CASSPPSGSTDTQYF. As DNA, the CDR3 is TGTGCCAGCTCACCACCCTCGGGGAGCACAGATACGCAGTATTTT.

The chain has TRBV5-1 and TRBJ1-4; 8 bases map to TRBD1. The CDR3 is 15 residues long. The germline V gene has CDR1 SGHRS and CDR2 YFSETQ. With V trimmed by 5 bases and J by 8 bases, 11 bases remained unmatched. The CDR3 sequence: CASRTDRVAGEKLFF. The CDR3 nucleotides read TGCGCCAGCAGGACGGACAGGGTGGCCGGCGAAAAACTGTTTTTT.

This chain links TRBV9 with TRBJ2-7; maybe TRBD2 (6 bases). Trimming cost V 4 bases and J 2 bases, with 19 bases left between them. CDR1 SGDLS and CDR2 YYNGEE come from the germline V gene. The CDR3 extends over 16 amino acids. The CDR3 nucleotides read TGTGCCAGCAGCCGAGACGGGGGAGGCACACCCTACGAGCAGTACTTC. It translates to CASSRDGGGTPYEQYF.

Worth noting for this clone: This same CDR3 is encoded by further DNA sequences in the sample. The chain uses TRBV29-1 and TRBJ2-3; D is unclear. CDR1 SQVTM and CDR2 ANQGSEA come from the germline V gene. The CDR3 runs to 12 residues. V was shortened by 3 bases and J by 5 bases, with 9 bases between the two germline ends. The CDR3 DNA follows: TGCAGCGTTGATTGGTCCCGAGATACGCAGTATTTT. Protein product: CSVDWSRDTQYF.

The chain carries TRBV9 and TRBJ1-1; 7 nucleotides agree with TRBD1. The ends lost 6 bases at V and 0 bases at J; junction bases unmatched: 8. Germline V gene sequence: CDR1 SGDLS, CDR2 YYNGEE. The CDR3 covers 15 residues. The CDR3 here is CASTRGQLMNTEAFF. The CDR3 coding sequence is TGTGCCAGCACCAGGGGACAGCTCATGAACACTGAAGCTTTCTTT.

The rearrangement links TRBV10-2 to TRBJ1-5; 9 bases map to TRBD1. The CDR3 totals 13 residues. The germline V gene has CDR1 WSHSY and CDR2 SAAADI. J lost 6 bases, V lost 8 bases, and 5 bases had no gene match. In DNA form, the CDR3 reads TGCGCCAGCCTACAGGGGGCTGGTCAGCCCCAGCATTTT. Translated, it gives CASLQGAGQPQHF.

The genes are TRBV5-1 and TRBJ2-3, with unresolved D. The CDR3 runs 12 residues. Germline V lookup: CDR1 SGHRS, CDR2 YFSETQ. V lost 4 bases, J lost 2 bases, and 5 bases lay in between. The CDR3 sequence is CASSTDTDTQYF. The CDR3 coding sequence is TGCGCCAGCAGCACCGACACAGATACGCAGTATTTT.

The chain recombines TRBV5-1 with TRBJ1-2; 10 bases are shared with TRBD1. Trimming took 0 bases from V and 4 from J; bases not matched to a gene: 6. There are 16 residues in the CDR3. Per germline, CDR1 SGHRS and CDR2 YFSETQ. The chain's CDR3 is CASSLDGQGGIYGYTF. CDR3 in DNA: TGCGCCAGCAGCTTGGACGGACAGGGGGGTATCTATGGCTACACCTTC.

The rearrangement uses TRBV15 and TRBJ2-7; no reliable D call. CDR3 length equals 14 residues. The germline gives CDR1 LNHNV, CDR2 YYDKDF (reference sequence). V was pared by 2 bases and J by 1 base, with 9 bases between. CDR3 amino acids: CATSRPHGSYEQYF. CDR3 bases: TGTGCCACCAGCAGACCTCACGGATCCTACGAGCAGTACTTC.

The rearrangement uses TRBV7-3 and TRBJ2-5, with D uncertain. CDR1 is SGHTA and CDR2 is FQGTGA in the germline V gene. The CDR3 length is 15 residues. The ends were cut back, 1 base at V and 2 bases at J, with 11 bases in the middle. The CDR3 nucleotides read TGTGCCAGCAGCTTAAGTGTGCCAGGACAAGAGACCCAGTACTTC. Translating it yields CASSLSVPGQETQYF.

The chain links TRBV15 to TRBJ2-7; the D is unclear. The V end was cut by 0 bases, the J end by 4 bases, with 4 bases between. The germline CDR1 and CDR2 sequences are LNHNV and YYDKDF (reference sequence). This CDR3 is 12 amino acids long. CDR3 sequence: CATSRDKYEQYF. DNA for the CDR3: TGTGCCACCAGCAGAGATAAGTACGAGCAGTACTTC.

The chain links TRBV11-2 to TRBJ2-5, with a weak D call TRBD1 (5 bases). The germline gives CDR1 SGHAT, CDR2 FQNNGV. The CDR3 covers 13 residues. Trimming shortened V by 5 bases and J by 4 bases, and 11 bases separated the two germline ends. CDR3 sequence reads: CASSNGQAETQYF. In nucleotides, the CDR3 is TGTGCCAGCAGCAACGGACAAGCAGAGACCCAGTACTTC.

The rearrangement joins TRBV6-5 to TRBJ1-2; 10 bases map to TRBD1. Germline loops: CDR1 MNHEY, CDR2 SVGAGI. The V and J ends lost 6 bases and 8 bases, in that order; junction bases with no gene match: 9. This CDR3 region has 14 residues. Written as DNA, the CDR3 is TGTGCCAGCAGGGGACAGGGGCCTTCGGGAGGCTACACCTTC. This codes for CASRGQGPSGGYTF.

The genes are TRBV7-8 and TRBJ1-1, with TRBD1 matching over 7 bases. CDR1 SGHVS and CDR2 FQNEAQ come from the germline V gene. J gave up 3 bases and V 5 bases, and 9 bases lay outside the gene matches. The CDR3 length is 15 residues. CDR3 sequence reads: CASSRYRGQDTEAFF. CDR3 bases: TGTGCCAGCAGCCGCTACAGGGGCCAGGACACTGAAGCTTTCTTT.

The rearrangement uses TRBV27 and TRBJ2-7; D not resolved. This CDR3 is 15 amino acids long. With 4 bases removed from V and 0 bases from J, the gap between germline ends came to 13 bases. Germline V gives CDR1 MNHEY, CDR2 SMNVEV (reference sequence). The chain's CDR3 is CASSSPGLSSYEQYF. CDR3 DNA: TGTGCCAGCAGTTCCCCGGGCTTAAGCTCCTACGAGCAGTACTTC.

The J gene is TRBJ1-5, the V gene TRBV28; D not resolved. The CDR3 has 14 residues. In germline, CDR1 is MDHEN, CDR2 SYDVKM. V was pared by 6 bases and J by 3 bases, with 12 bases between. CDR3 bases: TGTGCCAGCAGGACCACGGGAGACAATCAGCCCCAGCATTTT. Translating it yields CASRTTGDNQPQHF.

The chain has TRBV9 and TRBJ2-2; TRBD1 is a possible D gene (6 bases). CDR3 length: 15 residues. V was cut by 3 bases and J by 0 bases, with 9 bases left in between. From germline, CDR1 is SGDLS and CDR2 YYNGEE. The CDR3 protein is CASSGTAANTGELFF. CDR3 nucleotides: TGTGCCAGCAGCGGGACAGCGGCGAACACCGGGGAGCTGTTTTTT.

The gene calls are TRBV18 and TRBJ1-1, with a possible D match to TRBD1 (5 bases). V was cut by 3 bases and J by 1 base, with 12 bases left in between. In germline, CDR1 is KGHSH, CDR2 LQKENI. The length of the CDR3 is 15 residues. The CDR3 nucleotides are TGTGCCAGCTCACCTCTAAGGGGAACGAACACTGAAGCTTTCTTT. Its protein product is CASSPLRGTNTEAFF.

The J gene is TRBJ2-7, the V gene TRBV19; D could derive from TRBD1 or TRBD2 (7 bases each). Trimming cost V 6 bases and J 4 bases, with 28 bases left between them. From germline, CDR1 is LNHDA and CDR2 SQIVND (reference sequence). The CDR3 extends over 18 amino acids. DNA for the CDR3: TGTGCCAGTAGCCCAGGGGGGGGAAACCCCTCTCTCCGATACGAGCAGTACTTC. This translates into CASSPGGGNPSLRYEQYF. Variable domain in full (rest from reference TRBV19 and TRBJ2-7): DGGITQSPKYLFRKEGQNVTLSCEQNLNHDAMYWYRQDPGQGLRLIYYSQIVNDFQKGDIAEGYSVSREKKESFPLTVTSAQKNPTAFYLCASSPGGGNPSLRYEQYFGPGTRLTVT.

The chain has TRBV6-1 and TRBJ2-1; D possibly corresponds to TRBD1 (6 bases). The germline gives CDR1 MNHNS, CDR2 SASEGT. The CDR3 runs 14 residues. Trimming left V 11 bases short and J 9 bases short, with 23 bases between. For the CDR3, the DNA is TGTGCCGCAGCAGGGGAGTCCCACACGGGTGAGCAGTTCTTC. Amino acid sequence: CAAAGESHTGEQFF.

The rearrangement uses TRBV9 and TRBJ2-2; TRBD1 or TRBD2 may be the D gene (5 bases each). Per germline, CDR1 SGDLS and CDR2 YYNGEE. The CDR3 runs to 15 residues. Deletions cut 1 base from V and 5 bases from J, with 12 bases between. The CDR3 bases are TGTGCCAGCAGCGTATGGGGGAGAGGTACCGGGGAGCTGTTTTTT. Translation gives CASSVWGRGTGELFF.

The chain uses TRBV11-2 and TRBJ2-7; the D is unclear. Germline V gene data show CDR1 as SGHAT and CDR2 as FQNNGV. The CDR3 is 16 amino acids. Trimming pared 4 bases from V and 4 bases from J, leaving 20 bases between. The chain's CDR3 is CASSYRVGSFRYEQYF. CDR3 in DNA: TGTGCCAGCAGCTACCGGGTGGGGTCCTTCAGGTACGAGCAGTACTTC.

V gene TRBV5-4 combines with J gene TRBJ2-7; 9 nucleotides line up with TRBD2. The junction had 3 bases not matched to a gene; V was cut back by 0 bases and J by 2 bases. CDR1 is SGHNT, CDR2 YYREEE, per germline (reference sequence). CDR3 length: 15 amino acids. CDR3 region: CASSLGGRAPYEQYF. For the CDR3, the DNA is TGTGCCAGCAGCTTGGGCGGGAGGGCCCCCTACGAGCAGTACTTC.

As DNA, the CDR3 is TGTGCCAGCAGCTTGGGAGGGGGAGCTGGCTATGGCTACACCTTC. Protein sequence: CASSLGGGAGYGYTF. The chain uses TRBV5-5 and TRBJ1-2; D may be TRBD1 (6 bases). The V gene lost 0 bases and the J gene lost 4 bases, with 13 bases spanning the gap. The CDR3 sequence is 15 residues long. The germline gives CDR1 SGHKS, CDR2 YYEKEE (reference sequence).

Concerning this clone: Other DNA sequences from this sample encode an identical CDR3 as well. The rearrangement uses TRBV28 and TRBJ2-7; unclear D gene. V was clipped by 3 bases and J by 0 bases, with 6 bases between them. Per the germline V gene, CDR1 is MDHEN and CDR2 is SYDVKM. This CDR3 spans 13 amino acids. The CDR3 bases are TGTGCCAGCAGTTTGGGGTACTCCTACGAGCAGTACTTC. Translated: CASSLGYSYEQYF.

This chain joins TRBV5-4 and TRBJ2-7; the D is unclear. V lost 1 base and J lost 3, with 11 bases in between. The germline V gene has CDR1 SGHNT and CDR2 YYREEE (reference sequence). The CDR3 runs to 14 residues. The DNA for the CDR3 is TGTGCCAGCAGCTTGTCCGACACCGACTACGAGCAGTACTTC. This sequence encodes CASSLSDTDYEQYF.